Listed below are T cell receptor beta chains from one sample, sequenced in a study of identical twins. TCRdb processed the 5' RACE reads anew with MiXCR; each CDR3 protein has one entry. Of roughly 240,000 distinct CDR3 sequences listed, 6% to 8.5% are singletons. These data are also associated with another study on yellow fever vaccine responses in identical twins.

Material: CD8+ T cells sorted from blood. The origin of the receptors is a woman aged 18-29 years in good health. Each CDR3 is given with its conserved first and last residue. The order of the fields is clone size, J gene, D gene, CDR3 length, V gene, CDR3 protein, CDR3 DNA. A D gene is named only where the DNA matches it firmly. Clone size is shown for a subset of rows, as once, few, many or a class of expanded clone.

NA | TRBJ2-3 | NA | 17 | TRBV28 | CASSSRYGGATTDTQYF | TGTGCCAGCAGTTCCCGATATGGAGGGGCCACCACAGATACGCAGTATTTT
many | TRBJ2-2 | NA | 16 | TRBV3-1 | CASSYDRDANTGELFF | TGTGCCAGCAGCTATGACCGGGACGCCAACACCGGGGAGCTGTTTTTT
NA | TRBJ2-1 | TRBD1 | 17 | TRBV4-1 | CASSPSQGQGARNEQFF | TGCGCCAGCAGCCCTAGCCAGGGACAGGGGGCGCGCAATGAGCAGTTCTTC
many | TRBJ2-7 | NA | 13 | TRBV20-1 | CSARSGSSYEQYF | TGCAGTGCTAGAAGTGGGAGCTCCTACGAGCAGTACTTC
many | TRBJ2-2 | NA | 13 | TRBV29-1 | CSVAPSNTGELFF | TGCAGCGTTGCCCCTTCCAACACCGGGGAGCTGTTTTTT
NA | TRBJ2-3 | NA | 17 | TRBV11-2 | CASSERGAVYLPDTQYF | TGTGCCAGCAGCGAAAGGGGGGCGGTGTACCTTCCAGATACGCAGTATTTT
many | TRBJ2-7 | TRBD2 | 15 | TRBV20-1 | CSARDRTSGNYEQYF | TGCAGTGCTAGAGATCGGACTAGCGGGAACTACGAGCAGTACTTC
many | TRBJ2-2 | NA | 14 | TRBV15 | CATAPGENTGELFF | TGTGCCACCGCCCCGGGTGAAAACACCGGGGAGCTGTTTTTT
few | TRBJ2-1 | TRBD2 | 15 | TRBV29-1 | CSVEGLAGNYNEQFF | TGCAGCGTTGAAGGGCTAGCGGGAAACTACAATGAGCAGTTCTTC
few | TRBJ2-3 | NA | 10 | TRBV29-1 | CSAVGDTQYF | TGCAGCGCCGTGGGGGATACGCAGTATTTT
NA | TRBJ2-3 | NA | 16 | TRBV6-2/TRBV6-3 | CASSYIGGGGADTQYF | TGTGCCAGCAGTTACATAGGAGGGGGGGGCGCGGATACGCAGTATTTT
many | TRBJ1-4 | NA | 11 | TRBV7-9 | CASSRNEKLFF | TGTGCCAGCAGTCGTAATGAAAAACTGTTTTTT
few | TRBJ2-5 | NA | 16 | TRBV12-3/TRBV12-4 | CASTGKGEGPQETQYF | TGTGCCAGCACAGGCAAGGGGGAGGGGCCGCAAGAGACCCAGTACTTC